These T cell receptor beta chains were read from a single sample in a study of technical replicates of blood from several donors. The repertoire was sequenced with immunoSEQ multiplex PCR; TCRdb's copy has only in-frame clones and lacks some. The sample contains about 15,000 clones, over 75% of which appear only once. Material: PBMCs. The origin of the receptors is a human donor in good health. CDR3s include the opening cysteine and the closing phenylalanine or tryptophan. A D gene is named only where the DNA matches it firmly. Clone size is stated in some rows and not others, as once, few, many or a class when expanded.

NA	TRBD1	TRBJ1-5	TRBV18	TGTGCCAGCTCACCCGGACAGGGAGTCGGTCAGCCCCAGCATTTT	CASSPGQGVGQPQHF
NA	NA	TRBJ2-1	TRBV10-1	TGCGCCAGCAGTGATAGTGTGAGTGAGCAGTTCTTC	CASSDSVSEQFF
NA	TRBD2	TRBJ2-3	TRBV7-2	TGTGCCAGCAGCTTAGCAGCGGGAGTGGTTATGGATACGCAGTATTTT	CASSLAAGVVMDTQYF
once	TRBD1	TRBJ1-6	TRBV30	TGTGCCTGGAGTGGGGCAGGGGGACGGTGGAATTCACCCCTCCACTTT	CAWSGAGGRWNSPLHF
NA	NA	TRBJ2-7	TRBV10-3	TGTGCCATCAGTGACCCTACCATTTACGACTACTACGAGCAGTACTTC	CAISDPTIYDYYEQYF
once	NA	TRBJ2-2	TRBV29-1	TGCAGCGTCAAAAGGGACTCAGGGACCACCGGGGAGCTGTTTTTT	CSVKRDSGTTGELFF
few	NA	TRBJ2-7	TRBV2	TGTGCCAGCAGTGATCCAGAAATCGAGCAGTACTTC	CASSDPEIEQYF
NA	NA	TRBJ2-6	TRBV5-5	TGTGCCAGCAGCGTACCGGGACATAGCTCTGGGGCCAACGTCCTGACTTTC	CASSVPGHSSGANVLTF
once	TRBD2	TRBJ2-3	TRBV7-3	TGTGCCAGCAGCTTAAGTAGCGGGAGGGATACGCAGTATTTT	CASSLSSGRDTQYF
NA	TRBD1	TRBJ2-1	TRBV11-3	TGTGCCAGCAGCTTAGGGACAGGGGATTCAGATGAGCAGTTCTTC	CASSLGTGDSDEQFF
NA	NA	TRBJ1-3	TRBV4-2	TGTGCCAGCAGCCAAGATGTGTACAGGGAACCACCACGATCTGGAAACACCATATATTTT	CASSQDVYREPPRSGNTIYF
NA	TRBD1	TRBJ1-5	TRBV5-1	TGCGCCAGCAGCTTGGGACCCATGAGGGACAGGGGCAATCAGCCCCAGCATTTT	CASSLGPMRDRGNQPQHF
once	TRBD1	TRBJ2-1	TRBV28	TGTGCCAGCAGTCTGAGTACAGGGGAAGACTACAATGAGCAGTTCTTC	CASSLSTGEDYNEQFF
NA	NA	TRBJ2-1	TRBV7-5	TGTGTCAGAAGCTTTAAAAGAGGGCTTGATGAGCAGTTCTTC	CVRSFKRGLDEQFF
NA	TRBD1	TRBJ2-7	TRBV30	TGTGCCTGGAGTCCAGGGACAGGGGACTACGAGCAGTACTTC	CAWSPGTGDYEQYF
NA	TRBD1	TRBJ2-7	TRBV29-1	TGCAGCGTTGAGACAGGGATAGCCTACGAGCAGTACTTC	CSVETGIAYEQYF
NA	TRBD1	TRBJ1-3	TRBV7-6	TGTGCCACCTCCTGGGGACAGGGGGGAAACACCATATATTTT	CATSWGQGGNTIYF
NA	NA	TRBJ2-1	TRBV14	TGTGCCAGCAGCCAAGATTTGGGCGGAGGGCGCAATTTTGAGCAGTTCTTC	CASSQDLGGGRNFEQFF
NA	NA	TRBJ1-5	TRBV6-5	TGTGCCAGCAGCACCGACAGGAATCAGCCCCAGCATTTT	CASSTDRNQPQHF
NA	TRBD1	TRBJ1-1	TRBV5-1	TGCGCCAGCAGCTTGGGGACCCAGGGGGCGAGCACTGAAGCTTTCTTT	CASSLGTQGASTEAFF
once	TRBD1	TRBJ1-1	TRBV7-3	TGTGCCAGCAGCTTAGGGACAGGACCCAAAGAAGCTTTCTTT	CASSLGTGPKEAFF
NA	NA	TRBJ2-7	TRBV7-9	TGTGCCAGCAGCGGGGACGGGAGACAGGAGCAGTACTTC	CASSGDGRQEQYF
NA	TRBD1	TRBJ2-5	TRBV28	TGTGCCAGCAGTCAGACTCCCCACCGGGACAGGGGATGGGAAGAGACCCAGTACTTC	CASSQTPHRDRGWEETQYF
NA	TRBD2	TRBJ2-3	TRBV5-4	TGTGCCAGCAGCTCCGGCGGGAGGGCCGGCACAGATACGCAGTATTTT	CASSSGGRAGTDTQYF
NA	NA	TRBJ1-5	TRBV15	TGTGCCACCAGTCTGGAGAAAAATCAGCCCCAGCATTTT	CATSLEKNQPQHF
NA	NA	TRBJ2-6	TRBV15	TGTGCCACCAGCAGAGAGCGGGACTCTGGGGCCAACGTCCTGACTTTC	CATSRERDSGANVLTF
NA	TRBD1	TRBJ2-3	TRBV10-3	TGTGCCATCAGTGGGGCAGGGGGCCAAGATACGCAGTATTTT	CAISGAGGQDTQYF
NA	NA	TRBJ2-3	TRBV11-2	TGTGCCAGCAGCTTAGTGTTCCAGGGCACAGATACGCAGTATTTT	CASSLVFQGTDTQYF
NA	TRBD2	TRBJ2-3	TRBV5-1	TGCGCCAGCAGTCGAAATATACTAGCGGGAGGCTCTCCGCCGCAGTATTTT	CASSRNILAGGSPPQYF
NA	TRBD2	TRBJ2-7	TRBV7-2	TGTGCCAGCAGCCACTCCCCGCGGGAGCTCGAGCAGTACTTC	CASSHSPRELEQYF
NA	TRBD2	TRBJ2-2	TRBV19	TGTGCCAGTGAGCGGGAGGGCTTCACCGGGGAGCTGTTTTTT	CASEREGFTGELFF
NA	TRBD2	TRBJ2-3	TRBV7-8	TGTGCCAGCAGCTTAGGGGAGTACGGGAGGACAGATACGCAGTATTTT	CASSLGEYGRTDTQYF
NA	TRBD1	TRBJ1-1	TRBV4-2	TGTGCCAGCAGCCGACCGGACAGGGATAACACTGAAGCTTTCTTT	CASSRPDRDNTEAFF
NA	NA	TRBJ1-1	TRBV28	TGTGCCAGCAGTTCATCAAACACTGAAGCTTTCTTT	CASSSSNTEAFF
NA	NA	TRBJ2-5	TRBV6-6	TGTGCCAGCAGACATTTCCAGGACCAAGAGACCCAGTACTTC	CASRHFQDQETQYF
once	NA	TRBJ1-5	TRBV5-5	TGTGCCAGCAGCCCCCAACAGGGTTTCGGCAATCAGCCCCAGCATTTT	CASSPQQGFGNQPQHF
NA	NA	TRBJ2-7	TRBV27	TGTGCCAGCAGTTTTGCGAGCTCCTACGAGCAGTACTTC	CASSFASSYEQYF
NA	TRBD2	TRBJ2-1	TRBV11-2	TGTGCCACCCGGGGGCTAGCGGGAGTTAATGAGCAGTTCTTC	CATRGLAGVNEQFF
NA	TRBD2	TRBJ2-3	TRBV6-6	TGTGCCAGCAGAAACCAACTAGCGATCGCAGATACGCAGTATTTT	CASRNQLAIADTQYF
NA	TRBD2	TRBJ2-1	TRBV5-4	TGTGCCAGCAGCTTGGGCTGGGCTAGCGGGACGAATGAGCAGTTCTTC	CASSLGWASGTNEQFF